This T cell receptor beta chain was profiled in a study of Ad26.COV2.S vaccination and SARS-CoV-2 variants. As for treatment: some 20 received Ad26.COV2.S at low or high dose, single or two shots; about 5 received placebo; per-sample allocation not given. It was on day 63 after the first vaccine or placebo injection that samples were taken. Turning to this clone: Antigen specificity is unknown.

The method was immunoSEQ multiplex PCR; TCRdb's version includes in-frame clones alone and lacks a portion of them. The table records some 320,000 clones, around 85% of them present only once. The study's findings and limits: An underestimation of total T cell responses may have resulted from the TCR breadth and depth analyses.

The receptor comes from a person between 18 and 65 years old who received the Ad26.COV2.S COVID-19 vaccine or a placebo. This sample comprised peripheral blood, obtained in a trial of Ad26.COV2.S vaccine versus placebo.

The CDR3 sequence: CASSDRPRGSNEKLFF. DNA of the CDR3: TGTGCCAGCAGCGACCGACCCAGGGGCTCTAATGAAAAACTGTTTTTT. The chain is built from TRBV7-9 and TRBJ1-4, with a weak D call TRBD1 (6 bases). The CDR3 runs 16 residues. Trimming shortened V by 5 bases and J by 3 bases, and 16 bases separated the two germline ends. CDR1 and CDR2 (germline): SEHNR, FQNEAQ (reference sequence).